The 17 T cell receptor beta chains below come from one sample, sequenced in a study of T cells expressing NK-cell markers. TCRdb reprocessed the 5' RACE reads and keeps a single row for each CDR3 protein, giving no DNA. Found here are 300,000 to 450,000 distinct CDR3 sequences; the top ten clones hold roughly 5.2%. The sequenced sample was blood T cells: a sorted CD56 or NKG2C T cell subset, CD4+ or CD8+ T cells, or bulk PBMC T cells (not recorded which). These receptors were taken from a man aged 18-75 years in good health.

The chain combines TRBV7-8 with TRBJ2-1; TCRdb lists TRBD2, though no DNA is available to test this call. The CDR3 length is 13 residues. In germline, CDR1 is SGHVS, CDR2 FQNEAQ. Here the CDR3 reads CASRRGGPNEQFF.

J is TRBJ2-2 and V is TRBV6-7; TCRdb's assignment of TRBD1 cannot be checked, as there is no DNA. TRBV6-7 is an ORF; its function is uncertain. The CDR3 contains 13 residues. The CDR3 region is CAGEQGNTGELFF.

The J gene is TRBJ2-3, the V gene TRBV5-1; TCRdb calls TRBD1, which cannot be checked without DNA. Germline V gene data show CDR1 as SGHRS and CDR2 as YFSETQ. The CDR3 is made up of 16 amino acids. The CDR3 reads CASSPRTGGTTDTQYF.

The chain employs TRBV5-1 and TRBJ2-1; the D call of TRBD1 rests on TCRdb alone, since no DNA is present to check it. The CDR3 runs to 15 residues. Germline CDR1 and CDR2: SGHRS and YFSETQ. The CDR3 is CASSPGQEFYNEQFF.

The chain employs TRBV11-1 and TRBJ2-7; TCRdb's D call of TRBD1 is untestable without DNA. Germline assignment: CDR1 SGHAT and CDR2 FQDESV (reference sequence). The CDR3 loop spans 15 amino acids. CDR3 sequence reads: CASSQTGAGTYEQYF.

This chain joins TRBV7-3 and TRBJ1-4. The CDR3 runs to 21 residues. Germline-derived CDR1 and CDR2 are SGHTA and FQGTGA. The CDR3 sequence: CASSLNPPGTSWSPSNEKLFF.

This chain uses TRBV18 with TRBJ2-3; TCRdb calls TRBD1, which cannot be checked without DNA. CDR1 and CDR2 (germline): KGHSH, LQKENI. This CDR3 comprises 15 residues. CDR3: CASSPAQGARDTQYF.

This sequence joins TRBV4-2 and TRBJ2-7; lacking DNA, the TRBD2 call made by TCRdb goes unchecked. The length of the CDR3 is 13 residues. Looked up from germline, CDR1 is LGHNA and CDR2 is YNFKEQ. The CDR3 region is CARPAGNSYEQYF.

This sequence joins TRBV3-1 and TRBJ2-6; TCRdb returns TRBD1, unconfirmable since there is no DNA. This CDR3 has 15 amino acids. Germline-derived CDR1 and CDR2 are LGHDT and YNNKEL (reference sequence). The CDR3 is CASSPSGGERNVLTF. The full variable domain, its missing parts supplied by reference TRBV3-1 and TRBJ2-6, is DTAVSQTPKYLVTQMGNDKSIKCEQNLGHDTMYWYKQDSKKFLKIMFSYNNKELIINETVPNRFSPKSPDKAHLNLHINSLELGDSAVYFCASSPSGGERNVLTFGAGSRLTVL.

The chain links TRBV18 to TRBJ2-5. CDR1 is KGHSH, CDR2 LQKENI, per germline. This CDR3 spans 14 amino acids. The CDR3 sequence: CASSPTGKEETQYF.

This sequence joins TRBV29-1 and TRBJ1-2. Germline assignment: CDR1 SQVTM and CDR2 ANQGSEA. The CDR3 loop spans 14 amino acids. This CDR3 is CSIKQRSGNYGYTF.

This chain joins TRBV29-1 and TRBJ2-4. The CDR3 sequence is 13 residues long. Germline V lookup: CDR1 SQVTM, CDR2 ANQGSEA. The CDR3 is CSAGTLAKNIQYF.

The chain recombines TRBV27 with TRBJ2-7; TCRdb calls TRBD1, which cannot be checked without DNA. This CDR3 has 15 amino acids. From germline, CDR1 is MNHEY and CDR2 SMNVEV (reference sequence). The CDR3 region is CASSLTGDRYGEQYF.

This chain uses TRBV7-9 with TRBJ1-1; TCRdb's assignment of TRBD1 cannot be checked, as there is no DNA. CDR3 length equals 13 residues. CDR1 is SEHNR and CDR2 is FQNEAQ in the germline V gene (reference sequence). The CDR3 sequence: CASSSMGGNEAFF.

V and J are TRBV5-6 and TRBJ2-7; TCRdb designates TRBD2, a call that cannot be tested without DNA. CDR1 and CDR2 (germline): SGHDT, YYEEEE. The CDR3 is made up of 14 amino acids. The chain's CDR3 is CASSLRLAGGEQYF.

The rearrangement joins TRBV5-5 to TRBJ1-5. Per germline, CDR1 SGHKS and CDR2 YYEKEE (reference sequence). The CDR3 spans 13 residues. This chain's CDR3 is CASSLDSLQPQHF.

The chain uses TRBV4-2 and TRBJ2-1; the D call from TCRdb, TRBD2, cannot be confirmed without DNA. The CDR3 covers 14 residues. Germline V gene lookup returns CDR1 LGHNA and CDR2 YNFKEQ. The CDR3 here is CASSHAGGYNEQFF.